This TCR beta chain was identified during a study of blood T cell repertoires in COVID-19. V dropped 5 bases and J dropped 7; count of bases not matched to a gene: 5. This CDR3 contains 14 residues. Per germline, CDR1 SEHNR and CDR2 FQNEAQ (reference sequence). The protocol was immunoSEQ multiplex PCR, while the TCRdb copy is restricted to in-frame clones and leaves out a portion. The sample consists of around 100,000 clones, about 90% of them appearing once. The receptor comes from a man aged 25-40 years in a cohort sampled during active COVID-19. Specimen: peripheral blood. The genes are TRBV7-9 and TRBJ2-7; TRBD2 matches at 13 bases. The CDR3 coding sequence is TGTGCCAGCAGCACCGGGACTAGCGGGGTTGAGCAGTACTTC. Protein product: CASSTGTSGVEQYF. The variable domain in full, with the rest retrieved from reference TRBV7-9 and TRBJ2-7, is DTGVSQNPRHKITKRGQNVTFRCDPISEHNRLYWYRQTLGQGPEFLTYFQNEAQLEKSRLLSDRFSAERPKGSFSTLEIQRTEQGDSAMYLCASSTGTSGVEQYFGPGTRLTVT.